The 2 T cell receptor beta chains presented below share a single source sample, sequenced in a study of T cell responses to AZD1222 COVID-19 vaccine. Produced via immunoSEQ multiplex PCR; TCRdb's table is partial and in-frame only. The sample lists about 99,000 clones, 70% to 90% occurring once. Here the sequenced sample was peripheral blood, taken on day 0 of AZD1222 vaccination. These receptors originate from an adult in good health.

The CDR3 loop reads CASSEEVAGASDTQYF. CDR3 DNA sequence: TGTGCCAGCAGTGAAGAGGTAGCGGGAGCATCAGATACGCAGTATTTT. The V call is TRBV6-1, the J call TRBJ2-3; 9 bases map to TRBD2. The CDR3 is 16 residues long. V gave up 1 base and J gave up 4 bases; unmatched junction bases: 6. Germline lookup yields CDR1 MNHNS and CDR2 SASEGT.

The chain couples TRBV19 to TRBJ1-2; D unresolved. The CDR3 consists of 14 residues. V was pared by 4 bases and J by 4 bases, with 13 bases between. Germline assignment: CDR1 LNHDA and CDR2 SQIVND (reference sequence). CDR3 coding DNA: TGTGCCAGTAGTACCCCGGAGAGTTCCTATGGCTACACCTTC. This encodes CASSTPESSYGYTF. Combining the CDR3 with reference TRBV19 and TRBJ1-2 gives the whole variable domain DGGITQSPKYLFRKEGQNVTLSCEQNLNHDAMYWYRQDPGQGLRLIYYSQIVNDFQKGDIAEGYSVSREKKESFPLTVTSAQKNPTAFYLCASSTPESSYGYTFGSGTRLTVV.